One sample yielded the 13 T cell receptor beta chains listed below, sequenced in a study of post-analysis software for immune sequencing data. Study-level results: Roughly five TRBV segments occurring more often in patients than controls included TRBV5-6, TRBV5-1 and TRBV20-1.

These receptors have no identified antigens. Unique molecular identifiers were carried by the TCR beta cDNA libraries. TCRdb reanalysed the PCR reads using MiXCR and keeps one entry per CDR3 protein. The table shows just over 250,000 distinct CDR3 sequences, with approximately 34% occurring only once. Specimen: blood. The receptors shown here come from a girl aged 5 to 17 with multiple sclerosis.

The rearrangement links TRBV12-3 or TRBV12-4 to TRBJ2-7, with unresolved D. The germline V and J ends were trimmed by 4 bases and 5 bases, with 15 bases remaining between them. The CDR3 covers 14 residues. Here the CDR3 reads CASSSSTGADEQYF. The CDR3 DNA follows: TGTGCCAGCAGTTCGTCGACTGGCGCGGACGAGCAGTACTTC.

A few counts support this clonotype. A single base separates this from a much larger clone, so it may be a read error. V gene TRBV2 combines with J gene TRBJ2-1; no clear D gene. Germline V gives CDR1 SNHLY, CDR2 FYNNEI. V shed 6 bases and J shed 9 bases, with 15 bases lying between them. CDR3 size: 13 residues. CDR3 bases: TGTGCCAGCAGGGATTCTAGGCGCGGTGAGCAGTTCTTC. As protein: CASRDSRRGEQFF.

Concerning this clonotype itself: An end of the junction does not agree with germline; a read error may underlie this. V and J are TRBV4-1 and TRBJ2-7; D is ambiguous. The CDR3 is 15 residues long. Germline CDR1 is MGHRA and CDR2 is YSYEKL. The CDR3, as DNA: TGCGCCAGCAGCCAAGTTGAGGCCCAAAGCCACGAGCAGGACTTC. Translated, it gives CASSQVEAQSHEQDF.

A few counts support this clonotype. This may be a read error, as it is one base from a much larger clone. This chain links TRBV5-6 with TRBJ2-5; D is uncertain. Matching the DNA end better, TRBJ2-1 makes the J call doubtful. The CDR3 spans 15 residues. In germline, CDR1 is SGHDT, CDR2 YYEEEE. The CDR3 nucleotides are TGTGCCAGCAGCTCTACGGCCGATAACCAAGAGACCCAGTTCTTC. It yields the protein CASSSTADNQETQFF.

The sample holds many counts of this clonotype. The gene calls are TRBV20-1 and TRBJ2-1, with 13 bases matching TRBD2. V trimming: 5 bases; J trimming: 7 bases; junction bases outside the gene matches: 5. The germline V gene encodes CDR1 DFQATT and CDR2 SNEGSKA (reference sequence). CDR3 size: 14 residues. The CDR3 sequence: CSASGLAGHNEQFF. CDR3 nucleotides: TGCAGTGCTTCGGGACTAGCGGGGCATAATGAGCAGTTCTTC.

As concerns this clonotype: A much larger clone lies a single base off, so this may be a read error. This chain connects TRBV12-3 or TRBV12-4 to TRBJ2-5; D ambiguous. Trimming stripped 5 bases from V and 11 bases from J, with 15 bases between. The length of the CDR3 is 12 residues. For the CDR3, the DNA is TGTGCCAGCAGTAATCCTATCAATGAGCAGTACTTC. Residues: CASSNPINEQYF.

This clonotype has ten or more counts. The chain couples TRBV6-2 or TRBV6-3 to TRBJ1-4, with D hard to call. The CDR3 loop spans 12 amino acids. The ends were cut back, 5 bases at V and 6 bases at J, with 7 bases in the middle. Germline CDR1 is MNHEY and CDR2 is SVGEGT. DNA of the CDR3: TGTGCCAGCAGTGACGGAGATGAAAAACTGTTTTTT. As protein: CASSDGDEKLFF.

This clonotype showed up many times. The chain uses TRBV24-1 and TRBJ2-5; 9 bases map to TRBD2. Germline assignment: CDR1 KGHDR and CDR2 SFDVKD. The CDR3 is made up of 17 amino acids. After removal of 4 bases from V and 4 bases from J, the junction contained 12 bases not matched to a gene. The CDR3 protein is CATSDPGSGRWRETQYF. The CDR3 DNA reads as TGTGCCACCAGTGACCCCGGTAGCGGGAGATGGAGAGAGACCCAGTACTTC.

The V and J genes are TRBV5-1 and TRBJ2-2; D tentatively fits TRBD1 or TRBD2 (5 bases each). V was shortened by 0 bases and J by 5 bases, with 14 bases between the two germline ends. The CDR3 loop spans 16 amino acids. Germline V lookup: CDR1 SGHRS, CDR2 YFSETQ. The CDR3 spells CASSLAGTPGTGELFF. The CDR3 DNA sequence: TGCGCCAGCAGCTTGGCAGGGACGCCGGGGACCGGGGAGCTGTTTTTT.

As regards this clonotype: Since the CDR3 does not end with the conserved phenylalanine or tryptophan, this likely comes from a read error. The chain uses TRBV25-1 and TRBJ2-2; 10 nucleotides match TRBD2. With 5 bases clipped from V and 4 bases from J, the junction kept 7 bases outside the gene matches. CDR3 size: 16 residues. Looked up from germline, CDR1 is MGHDK and CDR2 is SYGVNS. CDR3 in amino acids: CASSKAGGPSTGELFV. The CDR3 DNA is TGTGCCAGCAGTAAAGCGGGAGGGCCCAGCACCGGGGAGCTGTTTGTT.

The V call is TRBV6-5, the J call TRBJ1-1; TRBD1 might be the D (5 bases). Trimming removed 0 bases at V and 4 bases at J, with 6 bases between. Germline assignment: CDR1 MNHEY and CDR2 SVGAGI. The CDR3 length is 13 residues. Here the CDR3 DNA reads TGTGCCAGCAGTTACTCGACAGCCACTGAAGCTTTCTTT. Protein sequence: CASSYSTATEAFF.

In its sample, this clonotype was seen a few times. V gene TRBV14 combines with J gene TRBJ2-2; 8 nucleotides align to TRBD1. There are 18 residues in the CDR3. Germline V gene data show CDR1 as SGHDN and CDR2 as FVKESK. Trimming at V came to 0 bases and at J to 3 bases, leaving 9 bases not matched to a gene. CDR3 DNA sequence: TGTGCCAGCAGCCAAGATAGGCTAAGGACAGGGTACACCGGGGAGCTGTTTTTT. Encoded protein: CASSQDRLRTGYTGELFF.

The V call is TRBV5-1, the J call TRBJ2-7; 7 bases match TRBD1. V trimming: 0 bases; J trimming: 3 bases; junction bases outside the gene matches: 6. CDR3 length equals 15 residues. Germline loops: CDR1 SGHRS, CDR2 YFSETQ. The DNA of the CDR3 is TGCGCCAGCAGCTTGGCAGAAGGGACAGTCTACGAGCAGTACTTC. This codes for CASSLAEGTVYEQYF.